Presented here are 32 T cell receptor beta chains from one specimen sequenced in a study of blood T cell repertoires in COVID-19. Profiled with immunoSEQ multiplex PCR; TCRdb holds only in-frame clones, not every one. The table records about 160,000 clones, more than 75% of them present only once. The sample comprised peripheral blood. Receptors originate from a woman aged 45 to 65 with COVID-19, enrolled during active disease.

The chain has TRBV7-9 and TRBJ2-3, with TRBD2 as a possible D gene (6 bases). The CDR3 is 16 residues long. Germline V gives CDR1 SEHNR, CDR2 FQNEAQ (reference sequence). Trimming took off 1 base at V and 2 bases at J, with 13 bases between the two ends. CDR3 residues: CASSLVLAGITDTQYF. The DNA for the CDR3 is TGTGCCAGCAGCTTAGTACTCGCGGGGATCACAGATACGCAGTATTTT.

This clone was found once. The chain uses TRBV15 and TRBJ2-3; 10 nucleotides agree with TRBD2. The CDR3 is made up of 16 amino acids. V was pared by 4 bases and J by 0 bases, with 4 bases of the junction left unmatched. Germline V gene data show CDR1 as LNHNV and CDR2 as YYDKDF (reference sequence). The CDR3 DNA sequence: TGTGCCACCAGCATAACTAGCGGGGCGAGCACAGATACGCAGTATTTT. This codes for CATSITSGASTDTQYF.

This chain connects TRBV21-1 to TRBJ1-1. TRBV21-1 has pseudogene status. CDR3 length: 15 amino acids. CDR3 in DNA: TGTGCCAGCAGCAAAGTCTCCTTGCGGGGCACTGAAGCTTTCTTT. Translating gives CASSKVSLRGTEAFF.

The chain joins TRBV2 to TRBJ1-5, with a tentative D call TRBD1 (6 bases). This CDR3 contains 14 residues. The V end was cut by 6 bases, the J end by 2 bases, with 11 bases between. Germline lookup yields CDR1 SNHLY and CDR2 FYNNEI. CDR3 sequence (DNA): TGTGCCAGCAGGGATTCAGGGGGCAATCAGCCCCAGCATTTT. It encodes CASRDSGGNQPQHF.

The rearrangement links TRBV6-2 or TRBV6-3 to TRBJ2-7; no clear D. Trimming removed 2 bases from V and 5 bases from J, with 7 bases in between. Germline V gene data show CDR1 as MNHEY and CDR2 as SVGEGT. This CDR3 spans 12 amino acids. CDR3 amino acids: CASSYVRDEQYF. The CDR3 DNA is TGTGCCAGCAGTTACGTCCGGGACGAGCAGTACTTC.

The chain has TRBV14 and TRBJ1-4; D remains unclear. The CDR3 is 14 amino acids. The germline V and J ends were trimmed by 4 bases and 3 bases, with 9 bases remaining between them. CDR1 is SGHDN, CDR2 FVKESK, per germline. In nucleotides, the CDR3 is TGTGCCAGCAGCCCCGGGATACCTAATGAAAAACTGTTTTTT. Amino acid sequence: CASSPGIPNEKLFF.

J is TRBJ2-5 and V is TRBV18; 9 bases are a match to TRBD1. J was trimmed by 4 bases and V by 4 bases; bases with no gene match: 10. This CDR3 is 16 amino acids long. Germline V gene data show CDR1 as KGHSH and CDR2 as LQKENI. The chain's CDR3 is CASSLQQGARGETQYF. The CDR3, as DNA: TGTGCCAGCTCACTACAACAGGGGGCGAGAGGAGAGACCCAGTACTTC.

This chain's CDR3 is CSASDGYGYTF. The CDR3 nucleotides are TGCAGTGCTAGTGACGGCTATGGCTACACCTTC. The gene calls are TRBV20-1 and TRBJ1-2; D gene ambiguous. Germline assignment: CDR1 DFQATT and CDR2 SNEGSKA (reference sequence). CDR3 length: 11 amino acids. V lost 3 bases to trimming and J lost 4 bases, with 6 bases between them.

Of note for this clone: Distinct nucleotide sequences in the sample also encode this CDR3. This chain uses TRBV18 with TRBJ1-3; no reliable D call. Deletions cut 3 bases from V and 0 bases from J, with 6 bases between. Germline CDR1 reads KGHSH; CDR2 reads LQKENI. The length of the CDR3 is 14 residues. The CDR3 region has the DNA TGTGCCAGCTCACCCGAGAGCTCTGGAAACACCATATATTTT. Translation: CASSPESSGNTIYF.

This chain joins TRBV5-1 and TRBJ1-6; 10 bases line up with TRBD1. The germline CDR1 and CDR2 sequences are SGHRS and YFSETQ. V trimming: 2 bases; J trimming: 10 bases; junction bases outside the gene matches: 6. The CDR3 runs to 15 residues. The CDR3 loop is CASSFIGTGVSPLHF. The CDR3 DNA is TGCGCCAGCAGCTTTATAGGGACAGGGGTATCACCCCTCCACTTT.

The chain couples TRBV30 to TRBJ1-1, with D uncertain. The ends were cut back, 5 bases at V and 3 bases at J, with 13 bases in the middle. The CDR3 sequence is 13 residues long. Per the germline V gene, CDR1 is GTSNPN and CDR2 is SVGIG (reference sequence). The CDR3 spells CAWAAGVDTEAFF. DNA of the CDR3: TGTGCCTGGGCAGCGGGAGTTGACACTGAAGCTTTCTTT.

This chain links TRBV18 with TRBJ2-5; D is ambiguous. CDR3 length: 15 residues. In germline, CDR1 is KGHSH, CDR2 LQKENI. Trimming stripped 1 base from V and 2 bases from J, with 11 bases between. CDR3 coding DNA: TGTGCCAGCTCACCACAGGAGATGCCTCAAGAGACCCAGTACTTC. It codes for CASSPQEMPQETQYF.

The genes are TRBV6-5 and TRBJ2-2; 9 bases agree with TRBD1. Germline V gene lookup returns CDR1 MNHEY and CDR2 SVGAGI. Trimming removed 4 bases from V and 5 bases from J; junction bases left unmatched: 5. This CDR3 has 15 residues. The CDR3: CASSSDRGGTGELFF. The CDR3 region has the DNA TGTGCCAGCAGTTCCGACAGGGGGGGGACCGGGGAGCTGTTTTTT.

This chain uses TRBV7-2 with TRBJ2-5; TRBD2 might be the D (6 bases). This CDR3 is built from 16 residues. V shed 4 bases and J shed 1 base, with 16 bases lying between them. Germline assignment: CDR1 SGHTA and CDR2 FQGNSA. Here the CDR3 DNA reads TGTGCCAGCAGCTCAGCCCCGCGGGACCGCCAAGAGACCCAGTACTTC. It specifies CASSSAPRDRQETQYF. Drawing the rest from reference TRBV7-2 and TRBJ2-5, the complete variable domain is GAGVSQSPSNKVTEKGKDVELRCDPISGHTALYWYRQSLGQGLEFLIYFQGNSAPDKSGLPSDRFSAERTGGSVSTLTIQRTQQEDSAVYLCASSSAPRDRQETQYFGPGTRLLVL.

This chain links TRBV19 with TRBJ2-2, with D tentatively TRBD2 (5 bases). Trimming removed 4 bases from V and 4 bases from J, with 10 bases in between. CDR3 length equals 14 residues. Germline V gives CDR1 LNHDA, CDR2 SQIVND (reference sequence). The CDR3 sequence: CASSTREGTGELFF. In nucleotides, the CDR3 is TGTGCCAGTAGTACCCGGGAAGGCACCGGGGAGCTGTTTTTT.

About this clone itself: The same CDR3 also results from other DNA sequences found in this sample. V is TRBV11-3 and J is TRBJ2-3; a possible D gene is TRBD2 (5 bases). Germline loops: CDR1 SGHNT, CDR2 YENEEA. Trimming shortened V by 0 bases and J by 0 bases, and 7 bases separated the two germline ends. The CDR3 totals 15 residues. Here the CDR3 DNA reads TGTGCCAGCAGCTTAGATGGAGGAAGCACAGATACGCAGTATTTT. It encodes CASSLDGGSTDTQYF.

The rearrangement uses TRBV19 and TRBJ2-6; TRBD1 aligns across 11 bases. After removal of 5 bases from V and 2 bases from J, the junction contained 5 bases not matched to a gene. Germline-derived CDR1 and CDR2 are LNHDA and SQIVND (reference sequence). The length of the CDR3 is 17 residues. The CDR3: CASSRDRGIPGANVLTF. The CDR3 region has the DNA TGTGCCAGTAGTCGGGACAGGGGGATTCCTGGGGCCAACGTCCTGACTTTC.

The V and J genes are TRBV9 and TRBJ2-5, with 9 nucleotides matching TRBD2. The germline V gene encodes CDR1 SGDLS and CDR2 YYNGEE. With V trimmed by 2 bases and J by 5 bases, 4 bases remained unmatched. The CDR3 extends over 14 amino acids. CDR3 residues: CASSVGLALETQYF. In DNA, the CDR3 is TGTGCCAGCAGCGTGGGACTAGCCCTGGAGACCCAGTACTTC.

The chain carries TRBV21-1 and TRBJ2-7; the table's TRBD2 call for D was not verified on the DNA. TRBV21-1 is a listed pseudogene. This CDR3 comprises 14 residues. CDR3 sequence (DNA): TGTGCCAGCAGCAAAGAATCGGAGCGCTACGAGCAGTACTTC. Its protein is CASSKESERYEQYF.

This chain links TRBV24-1 with TRBJ2-1; possibly TRBD2 for D (5 bases). The CDR3 runs 13 residues. The germline gives CDR1 KGHDR, CDR2 SFDVKD. Trimming left V 7 bases short and J 0 bases short, with 6 bases between. CDR3 protein: CATRGSSYNEQFF. The CDR3 DNA follows: TGTGCCACCAGGGGGAGCTCCTACAATGAGCAGTTCTTC.

The gene calls are TRBV19 and TRBJ1-5; D gene unclear. From germline, CDR1 is LNHDA and CDR2 SQIVND (reference sequence). The length of the CDR3 is 13 residues. Trimming removed 5 bases at V and 0 bases at J, with 5 bases between. CDR3 in DNA: TGTGCCAGTAGTTTGAGTAGCAATCAGCCCCAGCATTTT. It is translated as CASSLSSNQPQHF.

The gene calls are TRBV7-6 and TRBJ2-7; no firm D call. The germline V gene encodes CDR1 SGHVS and CDR2 FNYEAQ. Trimming took 2 bases from V and 4 from J, leaving 12 bases between them. The CDR3 has 14 amino acids. The CDR3 DNA sequence: TGTGCCAGCAGCTTAACGGTCCAAAGTTACGAGCAGTACTTC. As protein: CASSLTVQSYEQYF. The complete variable domain, with remaining parts taken from reference TRBV7-6 and TRBJ2-7, reads GAGVSQSPRYKVTKRGQDVALRCDPISGHVSLYWYRQALGQGPEFLTYFNYEAQQDKSGLPNDRFSAERPEGSISTLTIQRTEQRDSAMYRCASSLTVQSYEQYFGPGTRLTVT.

In this sample, this clone turned up a few times. This chain joins TRBV7-2 and TRBJ2-7, with D maybe TRBD1 (6 bases). The CDR3 loop spans 12 amino acids. CDR1 and CDR2 from the germline V gene are SGHTA and FQGNSA. V gave up 5 bases and J gave up 3 bases, with 8 bases separating them. CDR3 sequence: CASSTQGYEQYF. As DNA, the CDR3 is TGTGCCAGCAGCACACAGGGCTACGAGCAGTACTTC.

The chain links TRBV7-9 to TRBJ1-1; 7 bases match TRBD1. Germline-derived CDR1 and CDR2 are SEHNR and FQNEAQ (reference sequence). The J segment lost 4 bases and the V segment lost 2 bases, leaving 4 bases of the junction unmatched. The CDR3 has 14 residues. The CDR3 reads CASSLTGVATEAFF. The CDR3 nucleotides read TGTGCCAGCAGCTTAACAGGGGTGGCCACTGAAGCTTTCTTT.

This clone was observed a handful of times. V and J are TRBV5-1 and TRBJ1-2, with 7 bases fitting TRBD1. CDR1 and CDR2 (germline): SGHRS, YFSETQ. The J segment lost 2 bases and the V segment lost 4 bases, leaving 8 bases of the junction unmatched. This CDR3 comprises 15 residues. CDR3 DNA: TGCGCCAGCAGCCCACAGGGGAGAGGGAACTATGGCTACACCTTC. It yields the protein CASSPQGRGNYGYTF.

This rearrangement joins TRBV7-2 to TRBJ1-4; maybe TRBD1 (5 bases). Trimming pared 5 bases from V and 7 bases from J, leaving 17 bases between. The CDR3 is made up of 15 amino acids. The V gene's germline CDR1 is SGHTA and CDR2 FQGNSA. The CDR3 protein is CASSEKWGGVEKLFF. The CDR3 DNA sequence: TGTGCCAGCAGCGAGAAGTGGGGAGGGGTTGAAAAACTGTTTTTT.

The V and J genes are TRBV7-9 and TRBJ1-1; D possibly corresponds to TRBD1 (5 bases). V was cut by 5 bases and J by 3 bases, with 16 bases left in between. The germline V gene has CDR1 SEHNR and CDR2 FQNEAQ (reference sequence). CDR3 length: 15 residues. This CDR3 is CASSRGRDEDTEAFF. CDR3 nucleotides: TGTGCCAGCAGCCGAGGCAGGGATGAGGACACTGAAGCTTTCTTT.

The chain links TRBV7-9 to TRBJ1-1; 11 bases match TRBD1. The CDR3 has 14 amino acids. Germline-derived CDR1 and CDR2 are SEHNR and FQNEAQ (reference sequence). V lost 6 bases and J lost 7; bases outside the gene matches: 7. The CDR3 DNA reads TGTGCCAGCAGATCCCCGGGACAGGGGGATGAAGCTTTCTTT. Its protein product is CASRSPGQGDEAFF.

V gene TRBV11-3 combines with J gene TRBJ2-7; tentatively, D is TRBD1 (6 bases). CDR3 length: 16 amino acids. The ends were cut back, 4 bases at V and 0 bases at J, with 16 bases in the middle. Germline V gene lookup returns CDR1 SGHNT and CDR2 YENEEA. The CDR3 region is CASSSPWDKDSYEQYF. In DNA, the CDR3 is TGTGCCAGCAGCTCCCCGTGGGACAAAGACTCCTACGAGCAGTACTTC.

The chain employs TRBV30 and TRBJ2-2; tentatively, D is TRBD2 (5 bases). The V end lost 0 bases, the J end lost 4 bases, and 15 bases lay between the germline ends. Germline V gene data show CDR1 as GTSNPN and CDR2 as SVGIG (reference sequence). The CDR3 length is 16 residues. Written as DNA, the CDR3 is TGTGCCTGGAGTGTACCAGGACTCAAATCCACCGGGGAGCTGTTTTTT. Its translation is CAWSVPGLKSTGELFF.

This clone was counted once. This chain connects TRBV29-1 to TRBJ1-1; 11 bases align to TRBD1. Germline CDR1 and CDR2: SQVTM and ANQGSEA. The CDR3 is 13 amino acids. Germline trimming cut 6 bases from V and 4 bases from J; bases unmatched to any gene: 4. This chain's CDR3 is CSVGTGGGTEAFF. The CDR3 nucleotides read TGCAGCGTAGGGACAGGGGGTGGCACTGAAGCTTTCTTT. Full variable domain (remainder filled in from reference TRBV29-1 and TRBJ1-1): SAVISQKPSRDICQRGTSLTIQCQVDSQVTMMFWYRQQPGQSLTLIATANQGSEATYESGFVIDKFPISRPNLTFSTLTVSNMSPEDSSIYLCSVGTGGGTEAFFGQGTRLTVV.

This sequence joins TRBV3-1 (or the pseudogene TRBV3-2) and TRBJ2-3; no reliable D call. The CDR3 extends over 13 amino acids. V was clipped by 1 base and J by 4 bases, with 6 bases between them. Germline CDR1 reads LGHDT; CDR2 reads YNNKEL (reference sequence). The CDR3, as DNA: TGTGCCAGCAGCCAAGGGCGGCCAGATACGCAGTATTTT. This gives the protein CASSQGRPDTQYF.